These T cell receptor beta chains were read from a single sample in a study of identical twins. In TCRdb, the 5' RACE reads were re-called with MiXCR into one record per CDR3 protein. Of over 600,000 distinct CDR3 sequences in the sample, over 20% were seen once. The same data also went into a second study, on T cells expressing NK-cell markers.

The specimen sequenced was PBMCs. These receptors were obtained from a woman under 30 in good health. The CDR3 runs from the conserved cysteine through the conserved F or W. Each record gives: V gene, D gene, clone size, J gene, CDR3 DNA, CDR3 protein. D genes are given only for firm matches. Only part of the rows carry a size: once, few, many, or a class if the clone is expanded.

>TRBV9|.|many|TRBJ2-5
TGTGCCAGCAGCCCTCCAGTGACTAATCAAGAGACCCAGTACTTC
CASSPPVTNQETQYF
>TRBV5-6|TRBD1|few|TRBJ1-4
TGTGCCAGCAGCTCACAGGGGGAGGATGAAAAACTGTTTTTT
CASSSQGEDEKLFF
>TRBV12-3/TRBV12-4|.|.|TRBJ1-2
TGTGCCAGCAGTTTATTACCGGGGCGCTATGGCTACACCTTC
CASSLLPGRYGYTF
>TRBV4-3|TRBD1|.|TRBJ2-5
TGCGCCAGCAGCCAAGACCGTAGACAGGGGCTGGGGCAGACCCAGTACTTC
CASSQDRRQGLGQTQYF
>TRBV10-3|.|few|TRBJ2-3
TGTGCCATCAGTCGGGGGAGCACAGATACGCAGTATTTT
CAISRGSTDTQYF
>TRBV12-3/TRBV12-4|TRBD2|.|TRBJ2-2
TGTGCCAGCAGTTTGCTAGCGGGGAACACCGGGGAGCTGTTTTTT
CASSLLAGNTGELFF
>TRBV6-6|TRBD1|.|TRBJ1-6
TGTGCCAGCCGTTGGACAGGGAATTCACCCCTCCACTTT
CASRWTGNSPLHF
>TRBV20-1|TRBD1|few|TRBJ1-2
TGCAGTGCTCCCAAAAGGGGGCGCGACTATGGCTACACCTTC
CSAPKRGRDYGYTF
>TRBV20-1|.|many|TRBJ1-1
TGCAGTGCTAGAGCCTGGGGAACTGAAGCTTTCTTT
CSARAWGTEAFF
>TRBV10-3|.|.|TRBJ2-2
TGTGCCATCAGCCACGGCGGGGAGCTGTTTTTT
CAISHGGELFF
>TRBV7-9|.|.|TRBJ2-6
TGTGCCAGCAGCCGATTTGGGGGCGCAGGGGCCAACGTCCTGACTTTC
CASSRFGGAGANVLTF
>TRBV12-3/TRBV12-4|TRBD2|once|TRBJ2-5
TGTGCCAGCAGTAATAGGACTAGCGGGACTCGGGAGACCCAGTACTTC
CASSNRTSGTRETQYF
>TRBV7-3|TRBD2|.|TRBJ2-1
TGTGCCAGCAGCACTGTAGCGGGAGACGCAGCAAAGCAGTTCTTC
CASSTVAGDAAKQFF
>TRBV10-3|.|few|TRBJ1-4
TGTGCCATCAGTGGGAGCGGGACACGCCATGAAAAACTGTTTTTT
CAISGSGTRHEKLFF
>TRBV3-1|TRBD1|.|TRBJ1-6
TGTGCCAGCAGCCAGAGGACAGGGCTTTCACCCCTCCACTTT
CASSQRTGLSPLHF
>TRBV7-2|TRBD2|.|TRBJ2-3
TGTGCCAGCAGCCCAGGACTAGCGGGAGGGAGAACGCAGTATTTT
CASSPGLAGGRTQYF
>TRBV6-2/TRBV6-3|.|.|TRBJ2-1
TGTGCCAGCAGTTACGGGAGACTGGAGCAGTTCTTC
CASSYGRLEQFF
>TRBV29-1|.|.|TRBJ2-3
TGCAGCGTTGAAGATCGGTTCGAGGGGGATACGCAGTATTTT
CSVEDRFEGDTQYF
>TRBV3-1|TRBD1|.|TRBJ1-4
TGTGCCAGCAGGCGCGGGACAGGGACTGAAAAACTGTTTTTT
CASRRGTGTEKLFF
>TRBV4-3|.|few|TRBJ1-5
TGCGCCAGCAGCCAAGTTCAGGGAGGCAATCAGCCCCAGCATTTT
CASSQVQGGNQPQHF
>TRBV5-1|TRBD2|many|TRBJ2-5
TGCGCCAGCAGCCCTCTAGCGGGGTGGCGAGAGACCCAGTACTTC
CASSPLAGWRETQYF
>TRBV7-9|TRBD1|.|TRBJ1-5
TGTGCCAGCAGCCCTCAGACAGGGGGAATCCAGCCCCAGCATTTT
CASSPQTGGIQPQHF
>TRBV20-1|.|many|TRBJ2-7
TGCAGTGCCCCTTGGGTTTACGAGCAGTACTTC
CSAPWVYEQYF
>TRBV2|.|once|TRBJ1-6
TGTGCCAGCAGTGAACTCCTCGATTCACCCCTCCACTTT
CASSELLDSPLHF
>TRBV20-1|TRBD2|.|TRBJ2-2
TGCAGTGCTAGAGGGGGGGGAGCAGTCGGGGAGCTGTTTTTT
CSARGGGAVGELFF
>TRBV5-1|.|.|TRBJ2-1
TGCGCCAGCAGCACTCCGGGACCCCGCTCCTACAATGAGCAGTTCTTC
CASSTPGPRSYNEQFF
>TRBV12-3/TRBV12-4|.|many|TRBJ2-1
TGTGCCAGCAGTTTTTGGGACCAATTGTTCTTC
CASSFWDQLFF
>TRBV20-1|TRBD2|.|TRBJ2-1
TGCAGTGCCAACGTAGCGGGAGGCCTCAATGAGCAGTTCTTC
CSANVAGGLNEQFF
>TRBV12-3/TRBV12-4|.|many|TRBJ1-3
TGTGCCAGCAGTTTAAAGGGATCTGGAAACACCATATATTTT
CASSLKGSGNTIYF
>TRBV6-5|.|few|TRBJ2-2
TGTGCCAGCAGTTACTCCGGGGGATTGACCGGGGAGCTGTTTTTT
CASSYSGGLTGELFF
>TRBV20-1|.|few|TRBJ1-4
TGCAGTGCTAGGGGAAGCCAGAACGAAAAACTGTTTTTT
CSARGSQNEKLFF
>TRBV9|.|many|TRBJ1-1
TGTGCCAGCAGCCCTGACTTGGAGATGAACACTGAAGCTTTCTTT
CASSPDLEMNTEAFF
>TRBV5-5|.|few|TRBJ2-2
TGTGCCAGCAGCTTGAGAAGGGATCCGACCGGGGAGCTGTTTTTT
CASSLRRDPTGELFF
>TRBV7-2|.|few|TRBJ2-1
TGTGCCAGCAGCTTCGCATCCCGGGGGAGCTCCTACAATGAGCAGTTCTTC
CASSFASRGSSYNEQFF
>TRBV5-1|.|few|TRBJ1-2
TGCGCCAGCAGCACCATTGGCGGTACAGTACTTAACTATGGCTACACCTTC
CASSTIGGTVLNYGYTF
>TRBV10-3|.|few|TRBJ2-7
TGTGCCATCAGTGAGTCGGAGTTAGAAAGACCAGGGGGGGGCTACGAGCAGTACTTC
CAISESELERPGGGYEQYF
>TRBV20-1|.|few|TRBJ1-1
TGCAGTGCTAGATACCTCGACAAGAACACTGAAGCTTTCTTT
CSARYLDKNTEAFF
>TRBV20-1|.|.|TRBJ2-5
TGCAGTGCCCCGATCACGCGCACCCGAGAGACCCAGTACTTC
CSAPITRTRETQYF
>TRBV6-2/TRBV6-3|TRBD2|.|TRBJ2-1
TGTGCCAGCAGTTATGTTAGCGGGATCTCCTACAATGAGCAGTTCTTC
CASSYVSGISYNEQFF
>TRBV6-6|.|many|TRBJ2-7
TGTGCCAGCAGTTTTGCCGAGCAGTACTTC
CASSFAEQYF
>TRBV29-1|.|.|TRBJ1-6
TGCAGCGTACAGGGATCCTATAATTCACCCCTCCACTTT
CSVQGSYNSPLHF
>TRBV9|.|few|TRBJ2-7
TGTGCCAGCAGCGCCCATGACGAGCGGCAGGACGAGCAGTACTTC
CASSAHDERQDEQYF
>TRBV28|.|.|TRBJ2-3
TGTGCCAGCAGTTCCTTAGCGTGGGAATGGGGCGAGAGGACAGATACGCAGTATTTT
CASSSLAWEWGERTDTQYF
>TRBV27|.|.|TRBJ1-5
TGTGCCAGCAGTTTCCGGGTGAAGGATCAGCCCCAGCATTTT
CASSFRVKDQPQHF
>TRBV6-1|.|few|TRBJ1-3
TGTGCCAGCAGTGCTTGGGTCTCTGGAAACACCATATATTTT
CASSAWVSGNTIYF
>TRBV12-3/TRBV12-4|.|.|TRBJ2-1
TGTGCCAGCGGTTCAAGGGATTCCTCGCAGTTCTTC
CASGSRDSSQFF
>TRBV20-1|.|.|TRBJ2-1
TGCAGTGCTAGACCGCCGAGGTCTCGATACAATGAGCAGTTCTTC
CSARPPRSRYNEQFF